The 20 T cell receptor beta chains reported below all come from one sample, sequenced in a study of control samples from healthy donors and cancer patients. Clones were sequenced by immunoSEQ multiplex PCR, and TCRdb holds only the in-frame ones, with some missing. The table has some 71,000 clones, 89% seen once. The sequencing input was PBMCs. These receptors originate from a man aged 60-69 years with colorectal cancer.

This clone was observed a single time. This sequence joins TRBV11-2 and TRBJ2-7; D gene unclear. This CDR3 spans 14 amino acids. V lost 0 bases and J lost 0, with 6 bases in between. CDR1 and CDR2 from the germline V gene are SGHAT and FQNNGV. CDR3 protein: CASSLDRSSYEQYF. CDR3 DNA: TGTGCCAGCAGCTTAGACAGAAGCTCCTACGAGCAGTACTTC.

The V call is TRBV5-5, the J call TRBJ2-4; possibly TRBD1 for D (6 bases). CDR1 is SGHKS, CDR2 YYEKEE, per germline (reference sequence). V was clipped by 0 bases and J by 6 bases, with 16 bases between them. The CDR3 runs 16 residues. The CDR3 protein is CASSLVQGPLTNIQYF. The CDR3 nucleotides read TGTGCCAGCAGCTTGGTCCAGGGGCCCCTTACAAACATTCAGTACTTC.

The chain carries TRBV21-1 and TRBJ2-3; no DNA check was done on the table's D call, TRBD2. TRBV21-1 is a documented pseudogene. CDR3 length equals 20 residues. The CDR3 DNA reads as TGTGCCAGCAGCAAAAGGACTCCTTTAGCGGGGGCCCCGAGGTTGGATACGCAGTATTTT. Translating it yields CASSKRTPLAGAPRLDTQYF.

The chain carries TRBV30 and TRBJ2-7; 8 nucleotides align to TRBD1. From germline, CDR1 is GTSNPN and CDR2 SVGIG (reference sequence). CDR3 length equals 13 residues. Unmatched junction bases numbered 2, after V lost 1 base and J lost 3 bases. CDR3 protein: CAWSGGTGYEQYF. CDR3 in DNA: TGTGCCTGGAGTGGAGGGACAGGCTACGAGCAGTACTTC.

The rearrangement links TRBV23-1 to TRBJ1-4; D is unresolved. TRBV23-1 qualifies as an ORF whose function is uncertain. This CDR3 has 14 amino acids. Deletions cut 2 bases from V and 11 bases from J, with 15 bases between. CDR3 residues: CASSQAGSGCKLFF. In nucleotides, the CDR3 is TGCGCCAGCAGTCAAGCTGGGTCGGGCTGCAAACTGTTTTTT.

The chain combines TRBV11-1 with TRBJ2-4, with a weak D call TRBD1 (5 bases). The V end was cut by 0 bases, the J end by 8 bases, with 11 bases between. Germline-derived CDR1 and CDR2 are SGHAT and FQDESV (reference sequence). The CDR3 contains 14 residues. The CDR3, as DNA: TGTGCCAGCAGCTTAGCAGGGGCAAGGGACATTCAGTACTTC. It specifies CASSLAGARDIQYF.

The gene calls are TRBV30 and TRBJ1-5; 7 bases fit TRBD1. J lost 7 bases, V lost 2 bases, and 11 bases had no gene match. Looked up from germline, CDR1 is GTSNPN and CDR2 is SVGIG (reference sequence). There are 15 residues in the CDR3. This chain's CDR3 is CAWSPTDRARQPQHF. As DNA, the CDR3 is TGTGCCTGGAGTCCTACAGACAGGGCGAGGCAGCCCCAGCATTTT. The complete variable domain, with remaining parts taken from reference TRBV30 and TRBJ1-5, reads SQTIHQWPATLVQPVGSPLSLECTVEGTSNPNLYWYRQAAGRGLQLLFYSVGIGQISSEVPQNLSASRPQDRQFILSSKKLLLSDSGFYLCAWSPTDRARQPQHFGDGTRLSIL.

The rearrangement uses TRBV10-3 and TRBJ2-1, with a tentative D call TRBD2 (5 bases). Germline lookup yields CDR1 ENHRY and CDR2 SYGVKD. Trimming cost V 8 bases and J 6 bases, with 11 bases left between them. The CDR3 is 12 amino acids. Written as DNA, the CDR3 is TGTGCCATCGGGGAGATTATCAATGAGCAGTTCTTC. Encoded protein: CAIGEIINEQFF.

In this sample, this clone turned up a few times. This sequence joins TRBV6-6 and TRBJ2-2; a weak D match, TRBD2 (6 bases). Trimming left V 0 bases short and J 7 bases short, with 15 bases between. The CDR3 consists of 16 residues. Germline CDR1 and CDR2: MNHNY and SVGAGI (reference sequence). CDR3: CASSYSSPGAGGELFF. For the CDR3, the DNA is TGTGCCAGCAGTTACTCCAGCCCGGGAGCAGGCGGGGAGCTGTTTTTT.

The chain has TRBV5-1 and TRBJ2-3; 7 bases match TRBD1. V lost 4 bases and J lost 2; bases outside the gene matches: 4. Germline V gene lookup returns CDR1 SGHRS and CDR2 YFSETQ. CDR3 length: 14 residues. The CDR3 region has the DNA TGCGCCAGCAGCCCCGACAGGGTCACAGATACGCAGTATTTT. Protein: CASSPDRVTDTQYF.

The chain recombines TRBV30 with TRBJ1-4, with unresolved D. This CDR3 has 15 residues. Germline V gene lookup returns CDR1 GTSNPN and CDR2 SVGIG (reference sequence). Trimming stripped 1 base from V and 0 bases from J, with 9 bases between. The CDR3 coding sequence is TGTGCCTGGAGTGCCCACGTTGCAACTAATGAAAAACTGTTTTTT. Translating gives CAWSAHVATNEKLFF.

This clone was counted between two and nine times. The rearrangement links TRBV2 to TRBJ1-1; D call uncertain. Trimming removed 7 bases at V and 0 bases at J, with 18 bases between. CDR1 and CDR2 (germline): SNHLY, FYNNEI. CDR3 length equals 16 residues. CDR3 in DNA: TGTGCCAGCATGGGTAGTGGGGAGACCATGAACACTGAAGCTTTCTTT. Its protein is CASMGSGETMNTEAFF.

V is TRBV4-2 and J is TRBJ2-1; D is unclear. This CDR3 region has 12 residues. Between the trimmed V and J ends, which lost 3 bases and 9 bases, there was a span of 9 bases. The V gene's germline CDR1 is LGHNA and CDR2 YNFKEQ. The CDR3 DNA reads TGTGCCAGCAGCCAGATAGGCGCTGAGCAGTTCTTC. This sequence encodes CASSQIGAEQFF.

This clone has a single count. The chain uses TRBV14 and TRBJ1-2; 9 bases fit TRBD1. Trimming removed 4 bases from V and 5 bases from J; junction bases left unmatched: 8. CDR1 is SGHDN, CDR2 FVKESK, per germline. CDR3 length equals 15 residues. The CDR3 sequence is CASSPTGGAAYGYTF. The CDR3 DNA sequence: TGTGCCAGCAGCCCCACAGGGGGCGCGGCGTATGGCTACACCTTC.

This clone was counted once. The rearrangement links TRBV3-1 (or the pseudogene TRBV3-2) to TRBJ2-7; no clear D. V lost 1 base and J lost 0, with 13 bases in between. This CDR3 has 16 amino acids. Germline V gives CDR1 LGHDT, CDR2 YNNKEL (reference sequence). CDR3 region: CASSQGTQASSYEQYF. For the CDR3, the DNA is TGTGCCAGCAGCCAAGGAACCCAGGCCTCCTCCTACGAGCAGTACTTC.

V gene TRBV9 combines with J gene TRBJ2-7; the D call may be TRBD1 or TRBD2 (5 bases each). CDR3 length equals 16 residues. Germline assignment: CDR1 SGDLS and CDR2 YYNGEE. The V end was cut by 0 bases, the J end by 2 bases, with 15 bases between. CDR3 sequence (DNA): TGTGCCAGCAGCGTAGGGTGGGACGGCAGTACCTACGAGCAGTACTTC. Encoded protein: CASSVGWDGSTYEQYF.

The chain carries TRBV6-6 and TRBJ1-3; 8 bases align to TRBD1. Germline V gene sequence: CDR1 MNHNY, CDR2 SVGAGI (reference sequence). This CDR3 is 16 amino acids long. Unmatched junction bases numbered 9, after V lost 4 bases and J lost 4 bases. The CDR3 loop reads CASSSSGGAQGNTIYF. In nucleotides, the CDR3 is TGTGCCAGCAGTTCTTCAGGGGGCGCGCAAGGAAACACCATATATTTT.

This clone was detected once. The chain is built from TRBV3-1 (or the pseudogene TRBV3-2) and TRBJ1-2; no definite D call. The ends were cut back, 0 bases at V and 4 bases at J, with 12 bases in the middle. The CDR3 has 15 amino acids. From germline, CDR1 is LGHDT and CDR2 YNNKEL (reference sequence). The CDR3 DNA sequence: TGTGCCAGCAGCCAAGAGCAGTCACGGGCCTATGGCTACACCTTC. Translated: CASSQEQSRAYGYTF.

This chain joins TRBV7-6 and TRBJ2-5; 9 positions match TRBD2. The V gene end was trimmed by 0 bases and the J gene end by 4 bases; junction bases not matched to a gene: 6. Germline loops: CDR1 SGHVS, CDR2 FNYEAQ. The CDR3 loop spans 16 amino acids. CDR3 sequence reads: CASSLARRGGLETQYF. The CDR3 nucleotides read TGTGCCAGCAGCTTAGCGAGGCGGGGGGGCCTAGAGACCCAGTACTTC.

The chain has TRBV4-1 and TRBJ2-2, with 8 bases matching TRBD2. The CDR3 covers 15 residues. V lost 7 bases, J lost 4 bases, and 8 bases stayed unmatched. Germline assignment: CDR1 MGHRA and CDR2 YSYEKL. The CDR3 reads CASTTGGAGTGELFF. Written as DNA, the CDR3 is TGCGCCAGCACAACCGGGGGGGCCGGCACCGGGGAGCTGTTTTTT.